These 9 T cell receptor beta chains came from one sample sequenced in a study of T cell clonotyping in hematopoietic cell transplantation. Time point given: recipient sample about 28 days before transplant, after cytoreduction. Some clones are missing from TCRdb's copy, which holds only in-frame ones; the method was immunoSEQ multiplex PCR. The profile covers roughly 40,000 clones, with less than 85% appearing a single time and approximately 3% taken by the ten largest. Here the sequenced sample was peripheral blood mononuclear cells, taken before stem cell transplant. The receptors here all came from a man between 60 and 70 years old with acute myeloid leukemia. Some clones in this sample may be carry-over from other donors' samples.

This clone has more than one count but fewer than ten. DNA for the CDR3: TGTGCCATCAAAAGCGAGGGACCAGAGCAGTACTTC. It specifies CAIKSEGPEQYF. The V and J genes are TRBV10-3 and TRBJ2-7; D tentatively fits TRBD1 or TRBD2 (5 bases each). The CDR3 loop spans 12 amino acids. The germline CDR1 and CDR2 sequences are ENHRY and SYGVKD. The ends were cut back, 7 bases at V and 7 bases at J, with 14 bases in the middle.

V gene TRBV6-1 combines with J gene TRBJ2-1; 14 bases are shared with TRBD2. CDR1 is MNHNS and CDR2 is SASEGT in the germline V gene. CDR3 size: 18 residues. The V and J ends lost 3 bases and 4 bases, in that order; junction bases with no gene match: 8. The CDR3 sequence is CASSDRLAGGLNYNEQFF. The CDR3 DNA is TGTGCCAGCAGTGACAGACTAGCGGGGGGGCTTAATTACAATGAGCAGTTCTTC.

The chain combines TRBV7-2 with TRBJ1-1; 8 bases map to TRBD1. The germline gives CDR1 SGHTA, CDR2 FQGNSA. V lost 5 bases and J lost 6; bases outside the gene matches: 8. This CDR3 contains 14 residues. The CDR3 DNA reads TGTGCCAGCAGCCTAGACAGGGGAAGGGCTGAAGCTTTCTTT. This gives the protein CASSLDRGRAEAFF. The full variable domain, with the rest looked up from reference TRBV7-2 and TRBJ1-1, is GAGVSQSPSNKVTEKGKDVELRCDPISGHTALYWYRQSLGQGLEFLIYFQGNSAPDKSGLPSDRFSAERTGGSVSTLTIQRTQQEDSAVYLCASSLDRGRAEAFFGQGTRLTVV.

The V gene is TRBV19, the J gene TRBJ2-7; 11 bases are a match to TRBD2. The CDR3 covers 16 residues. V trimming: 1 base; J trimming: 2 bases; junction bases outside the gene matches: 4. Germline loops: CDR1 LNHDA, CDR2 SQIVND (reference sequence). The CDR3 DNA sequence: TGTGCCAGTAGTATAGGACTAGCGGGGCTGGCCTACGAGCAGTACTTC. Amino acid sequence: CASSIGLAGLAYEQYF.

CDR3 sequence reads: CASSLGSRASGNTIYF. In nucleotides, the CDR3 is TGTGCCAGCAGCTTGGGAAGTAGAGCCTCTGGAAACACCATATATTTT. This rearrangement joins TRBV5-4 to TRBJ1-3; D not certain. Germline CDR1 and CDR2: SGHNT and YYREEE (reference sequence). V gave up 0 bases and J gave up 0 bases, with 10 bases separating them. The CDR3 has 16 amino acids. The full variable domain, rest sourced from reference TRBV5-4 and TRBJ1-3, is ETGVTQSPTHLIKTRGQQVTLRCSSQSGHNTVSWYQQALGQGPQFIFQYYREEENGRGNFPPRFSGLQFPNYSSELNVNALELDDSALYLCASSLGSRASGNTIYFGEGSWLTVV.

The chain employs TRBV14 and TRBJ2-3; unclear D gene. The germline V gene has CDR1 SGHDN and CDR2 FVKESK. There are 15 residues in the CDR3. Trimming took 0 bases from V and 0 from J, leaving 7 bases between them. The CDR3 sequence is CASSQDPSSTDTQYF. CDR3 sequence (DNA): TGTGCCAGCAGCCAAGATCCATCTAGCACAGATACGCAGTATTTT.

The chain employs TRBV9 and TRBJ2-1; the match to TRBD2 covers 14 bases. With V trimmed by 3 bases and J by 6 bases, 5 bases remained unmatched. The germline V gene encodes CDR1 SGDLS and CDR2 YYNGEE. This CDR3 is 16 amino acids long. The CDR3 DNA sequence: TGTGCCAGCAGCGCCCTCGGGACTAGCGGGGGCAATGAGCAGTTCTTC. Amino acid sequence: CASSALGTSGGNEQFF.

The chain uses TRBV2 and TRBJ1-5; TRBD1 aligns across 7 bases. This CDR3 spans 14 amino acids. Germline lookup yields CDR1 SNHLY and CDR2 FYNNEI. The V segment lost 6 bases and the J segment 4 bases; nucleotides outside the gene matches: 6. CDR3 loop: CASSAGTVNQPQHF. DNA for the CDR3: TGTGCCAGCAGCGCAGGGACAGTTAATCAGCCCCAGCATTTT. The variable domain in full, completed from reference TRBV2 and TRBJ1-5, reads EPEVTQTPSHQVTQMGQEVILRCVPISNHLYFYWYRQILGQKVEFLVSFYNNEISEKSEIFDDQFSVERPDGSNFTLKIRSTKLEDSAMYFCASSAGTVNQPQHFGDGTRLSIL.

The gene calls are TRBV29-1 and TRBJ1-6; 7 bases are a match to TRBD1. Germline lookup yields CDR1 SQVTM and CDR2 ANQGSEA. Trimming cost V 4 bases and J 12 bases; bases outside gene matches: 9. The CDR3 is made up of 13 amino acids. The CDR3 spells CSVARTGQEPLHF. The CDR3 bases are TGCAGCGTTGCCAGGACAGGTCAAGAACCCCTCCACTTT.